One and the same sample provided the 3 T cell receptor beta chains below, sequenced in a study of PD-L1 blockade in urothelial cancer. As for time point: peripheral blood 6 weeks after treatment start. Profiling relied on immunoSEQ multiplex PCR, and the TCRdb table lists in-frame clones only, not all of them. The top ten clones hold 8% to 13% of a sample with 48,000 or so clones, approximately 83% of them seen once. The sequencing here drew on PBMCs, taken around atezolizumab (anti-PD-L1) treatment. The receptors shown here come from a man in his fifties or sixties with urothelial cancer.

This clone was seen only a few times. CDR3 loop: CASSLGGPDTEAFF. The CDR3 bases are TGTGCCAGCAGTTTGGGGGGGCCGGACACTGAAGCTTTCTTT. The rearrangement joins TRBV27 to TRBJ1-1; the D gene is possibly TRBD1 (6 bases). The germline V and J ends were trimmed by 3 bases and 3 bases, with 11 bases remaining between them. Germline CDR1 is MNHEY and CDR2 is SMNVEV (reference sequence). CDR3 length: 14 amino acids.

The rearrangement uses TRBV4-3 and TRBJ1-5, with 7 bases lining up with TRBD1. V trimming: 1 base; J trimming: 4 bases; junction bases outside the gene matches: 4. CDR1 and CDR2 (germline): LGHNA, YSLEER. This CDR3 spans 15 amino acids. The chain's CDR3 is CASSQGQGWNQPQHF. Written as DNA, the CDR3 is TGCGCCAGCAGCCAAGGACAGGGCTGGAATCAGCCCCAGCATTTT.

The rearrangement joins TRBV23-1 to TRBJ2-7; 9 bases fit TRBD1. TRBV23-1 is known as an ORF, though its function is uncertain. This CDR3 is built from 15 residues. V lost 1 base to trimming and J lost 6 bases; unmatched junction nucleotides: 7. CDR3 coding DNA: TGCGCCAGCAGTCAATTCGGGACAGGGTGCTGCGAGCAGTACTTC. It encodes CASSQFGTGCCEQYF.